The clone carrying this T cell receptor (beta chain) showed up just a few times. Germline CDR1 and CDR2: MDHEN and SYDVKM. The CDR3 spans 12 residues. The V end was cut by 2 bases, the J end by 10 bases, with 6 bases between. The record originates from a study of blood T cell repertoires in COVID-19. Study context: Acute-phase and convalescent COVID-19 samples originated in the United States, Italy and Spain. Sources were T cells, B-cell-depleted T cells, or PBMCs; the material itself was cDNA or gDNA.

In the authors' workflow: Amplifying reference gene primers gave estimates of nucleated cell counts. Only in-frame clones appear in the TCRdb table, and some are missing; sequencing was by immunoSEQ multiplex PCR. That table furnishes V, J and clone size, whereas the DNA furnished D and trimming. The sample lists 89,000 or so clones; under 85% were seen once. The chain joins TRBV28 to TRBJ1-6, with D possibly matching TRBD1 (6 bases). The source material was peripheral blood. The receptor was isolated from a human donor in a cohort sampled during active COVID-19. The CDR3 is CASSLTGSPLHF. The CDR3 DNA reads TGTGCCAGCAGTTTAACAGGGTCACCCCTCCACTTT.